The rows below give T cell receptor beta chains drawn from one sample of a study of shared clonotypes between healthy human individuals. Method: immunoSEQ multiplex PCR; TCRdb's copy keeps in-frame clones and lacks some. The sample contains about 2.1 million clones, 80% to 95% of which appear only once. Material: naive CD8+ T cells from PBMCs. Receptor source: a man younger than 30 in good health. Some clones in this sample may be carry-over from other donors' samples. CDR3s include the opening cysteine and the closing phenylalanine or tryptophan. A D gene is named only where the DNA matches it firmly. For some rows the clone size is stated as once, few or many, or as a class when expanded; others skip it.

>TRBJ2-7|TRBV9|.|TRBD1
TGTGCCAGCAGCGCCGGGACAGGGGGCTCCTACGAGCAGTACTTC
CASSAGTGGSYEQYF
>TRBJ2-7|TRBV4-1|.|.
TGCGCCAGCAGCCAGAAAGGTTTGGAGCAGTACTTC
CASSQKGLEQYF
>TRBJ2-1|TRBV13|.|.
TGTGCCAGCAGCCAATTTTCCCTAGTACTGGGAAATGAGCAGTTCTTC
CASSQFSLVLGNEQFF
>TRBJ2-3|TRBV28|.|TRBD2
TGTGCCAGCAGTTTACCCATAGCGGGAGGGCCTAGGAATACGCAGTATTTT
CASSLPIAGGPRNTQYF
>TRBJ2-1|TRBV6-6|.|TRBD1
TGTGCCAGCAGTCTTGGACAGGGCGCCGATGAGCAGTTCTTC
CASSLGQGADEQFF
>TRBJ1-2|TRBV5-6|once|TRBD1
TGTGCCAGCAGCCAATTAACAGGGGGCCTCCTCTATGGCTACACCTTC
CASSQLTGGLLYGYTF
>TRBJ2-2|TRBV28|.|.
TGTGCCAGCAGTTTCCCACCCAGGATCGGCGGGGAGCTGTTTTTT
CASSFPPRIGGELFF
>TRBJ1-5|TRBV6-6|.|.
TGTGCCAGCACCCTACAGGTCAATCAGCCCCAGCATTTT
CASTLQVNQPQHF
>TRBJ2-1|TRBV10-3|.|.
TGTGCCATCAGTGTCTTCTTCCGGGACAGGGTAGTAGCGGGAGACCACAATGAGCAGTTCTTC
CAISVFFRDRVVAGDHNEQFF
>TRBJ1-2|TRBV4-2|.|.
TGTGCCAGCAGCCAACCCGTCCATGGCTACACCTTC
CASSQPVHGYTF
>TRBJ1-1|TRBV7-8|.|.
TGTGCCAGCAGCTTAGGGGGTGGGACTGAAGCTTTCTTT
CASSLGGGTEAFF
>TRBJ2-1|TRBV11-1|.|TRBD2
TGTGCCAGCAGCTTAGGGCCTCCCGGGACTAGCAAAATTAATGAGCAGTTCTTC
CASSLGPPGTSKINEQFF
>TRBJ2-2|TRBV4-2|.|.
TGTGCCAGCAGCCAACCAACACTGAACACCGGGGAGCTGTTTTTT
CASSQPTLNTGELFF
>TRBJ2-7|TRBV7-8|.|TRBD2
TGTGCCAGCAGTTACACTAGCGGGAATACCTACGAGCAGTACTTC
CASSYTSGNTYEQYF
>TRBJ2-5|TRBV7-9|once|TRBD2
TGTGCCACGAAAGTGGGAGGGCGAGAGACCCAGTACTTC
CATKVGGRETQYF
>TRBJ2-2|TRBV29-1|.|.
TGCAGCGTTGAAGATCCTCCAAACGCGAACACCGGGGAGCTGTTTTTT
CSVEDPPNANTGELFF
>TRBJ2-7|TRBV11-2|.|.
TGTGCCAGCAGCTTTAGGGGGGACTCCTACGAGCAGTACTTC
CASSFRGDSYEQYF
>TRBJ2-7|TRBV28|once|.
TGTGCCAGCCAGGACACCCCTTGGCTCGAGCAGTACTTC
CASQDTPWLEQYF
>TRBJ2-1|TRBV7-6|.|.
TGTGCCAGCAGCTTAGCAGGGCTAGGTCCCCTCTATGAGCAGTTCTTC
CASSLAGLGPLYEQFF
>TRBJ2-5|TRBV28|.|.
TGTGCCAGCAGTCCTTACGCGGGCCGGGGGCAAGAGACCCAGTACTTC
CASSPYAGRGQETQYF
>TRBJ1-4|TRBV28|.|TRBD1
TGTGCCAGCAGTTTAGGACAGGGTGGCGAAAAACTGTTTTTT
CASSLGQGGEKLFF
>TRBJ2-7|TRBV7-6|once|TRBD2
TGTGCCAGCAGCTTAGGGGCGGGGGGAGGCTACGAGCAGTACTTC
CASSLGAGGGYEQYF
>TRBJ2-1|TRBV7-3|.|.
TGTGCCAGCAGCTTAACGGGGGGACCGGGACCCGAGCAGTTCTTC
CASSLTGGPGPEQFF
>TRBJ2-1|TRBV7-3|.|TRBD2
TGTGCCAGCAGCTTAAGCGGGCGGGAGGGTAAATTGTACAATGAGCAGTTCTTC
CASSLSGREGKLYNEQFF
>TRBJ2-6|TRBV29-1|.|.
TGCAGCGTTGACGGGGGCGCTGGGGCCAACGTCCTGACTTTC
CSVDGGAGANVLTF
>TRBJ2-7|TRBV28|.|.
TGTGCCAGCAGTTTTGATGCGTCCTACGAGCAGTACTTC
CASSFDASYEQYF
>TRBJ2-1|TRBV15|.|TRBD2
TGTGCCACCAGCAGAGATCTTTCTAGCGGGACCCCCTACAATGAGCAGTTCTTC
CATSRDLSSGTPYNEQFF
>TRBJ2-7|TRBV7-9|.|TRBD1
TGTGCCAGCAGCAAACCCCGGGACAGGACCTACGAGCAGTACTTC
CASSKPRDRTYEQYF
>TRBJ1-1|TRBV9|once|.
TGTGCCAGCAGCGCGACGGGGGGAAATGAAGCTTTCTTT
CASSATGGNEAFF
>TRBJ2-3|TRBV7-3|.|TRBD2
TGTGCCAGCAGCTCCGGGACTAGCGGGAGAGCAGATACGCAGTATTTT
CASSSGTSGRADTQYF
>TRBJ2-1|TRBV6-1|.|TRBD1
TGTGCCAGCAGTGAAGCGGAGGAGCCCCGGGACAGGGGAACAGATGAGCAGTTCTTC
CASSEAEEPRDRGTDEQFF
>TRBJ2-3|TRBV9|.|.
TGTGCCAGCAGCGTAGCTTCGGTGGAGAAGGGCACAGATACGCAGTATTTT
CASSVASVEKGTDTQYF
>TRBJ2-1|TRBV7-9|.|TRBD1
TGTGCCAGCACATGGGACAGCTCCTACAATGAGCAGTTCTTC
CASTWDSSYNEQFF
>TRBJ2-7|TRBV5-4|.|TRBD1
TGTGCCAGCAGCTTGGGGGGTCTCCGGGACAGGGCCTCCTACGAGCAGTACTTC
CASSLGGLRDRASYEQYF
>TRBJ2-2|TRBV15|.|.
TGTGCCACCAGCTTTACAGAGAACACCGGGGAGCTGTTTTTT
CATSFTENTGELFF